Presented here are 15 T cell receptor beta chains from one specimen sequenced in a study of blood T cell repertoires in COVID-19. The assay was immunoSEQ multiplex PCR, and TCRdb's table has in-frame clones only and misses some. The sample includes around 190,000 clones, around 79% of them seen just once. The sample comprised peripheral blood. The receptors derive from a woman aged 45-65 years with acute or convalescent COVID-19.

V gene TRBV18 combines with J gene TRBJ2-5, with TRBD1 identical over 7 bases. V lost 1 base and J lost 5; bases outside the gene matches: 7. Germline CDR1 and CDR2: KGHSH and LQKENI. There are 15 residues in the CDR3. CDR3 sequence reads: CASSPRDRARETQYF. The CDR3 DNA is TGTGCCAGCTCACCACGCGACAGGGCGCGGGAGACCCAGTACTTC. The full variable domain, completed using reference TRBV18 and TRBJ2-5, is NAGVMQNPRHLVRRRGQEARLRCSPMKGHSHVYWYRQLPEEGLKFMVYLQKENIIDESGMPKERFSAEFPKEGPSILRIQQVVRGDSAAYFCASSPRDRARETQYFGPGTRLLVL.

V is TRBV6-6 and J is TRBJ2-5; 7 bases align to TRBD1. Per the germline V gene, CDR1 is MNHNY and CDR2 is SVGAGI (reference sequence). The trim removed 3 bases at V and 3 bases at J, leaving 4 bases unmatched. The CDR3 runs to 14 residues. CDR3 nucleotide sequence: TGTGCCAGCAGTTATCGGGACAGAAAAGAGACCCAGTACTTC. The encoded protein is CASSYRDRKETQYF.

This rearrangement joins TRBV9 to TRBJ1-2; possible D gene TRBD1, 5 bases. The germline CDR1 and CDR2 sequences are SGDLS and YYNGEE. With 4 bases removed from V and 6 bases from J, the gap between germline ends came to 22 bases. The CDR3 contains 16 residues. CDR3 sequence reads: CASSSSGGWESDGYTF. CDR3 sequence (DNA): TGTGCCAGCAGCTCGTCCGGGGGATGGGAATCGGATGGCTACACCTTC.

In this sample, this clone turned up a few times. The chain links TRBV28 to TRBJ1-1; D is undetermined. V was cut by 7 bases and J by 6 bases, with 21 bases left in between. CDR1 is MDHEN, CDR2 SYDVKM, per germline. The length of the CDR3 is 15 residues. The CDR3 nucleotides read TGTGCCAGCATCCCCCCAGGCTTTGTCGGTCCTGAAGCTTTCTTT. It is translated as CASIPPGFVGPEAFF.

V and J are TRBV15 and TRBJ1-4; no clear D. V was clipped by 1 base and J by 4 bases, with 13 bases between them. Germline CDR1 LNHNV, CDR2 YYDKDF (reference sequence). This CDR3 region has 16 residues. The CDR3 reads CATSRGPGGFNEKLFF. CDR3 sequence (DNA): TGTGCCACCAGCAGAGGTCCGGGAGGTTTTAATGAAAAACTGTTTTTT.

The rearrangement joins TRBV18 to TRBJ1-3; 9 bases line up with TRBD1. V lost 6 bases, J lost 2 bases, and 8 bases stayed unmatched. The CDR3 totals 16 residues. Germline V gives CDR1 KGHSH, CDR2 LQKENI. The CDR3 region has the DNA TGTGCCAGCTCGACGTCCCGGGACAGGGCTGGAAACACCATATATTTT. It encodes CASSTSRDRAGNTIYF. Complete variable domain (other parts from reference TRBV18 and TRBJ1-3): NAGVMQNPRHLVRRRGQEARLRCSPMKGHSHVYWYRQLPEEGLKFMVYLQKENIIDESGMPKERFSAEFPKEGPSILRIQQVVRGDSAAYFCASSTSRDRAGNTIYFGEGSWLTVV.

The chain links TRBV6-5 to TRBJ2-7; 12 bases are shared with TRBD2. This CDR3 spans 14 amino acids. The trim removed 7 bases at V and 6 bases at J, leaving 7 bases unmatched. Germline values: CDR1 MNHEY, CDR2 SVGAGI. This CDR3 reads CASKASGREFEQYF. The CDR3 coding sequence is TGTGCCAGCAAAGCTAGCGGGAGGGAATTCGAGCAGTACTTC.

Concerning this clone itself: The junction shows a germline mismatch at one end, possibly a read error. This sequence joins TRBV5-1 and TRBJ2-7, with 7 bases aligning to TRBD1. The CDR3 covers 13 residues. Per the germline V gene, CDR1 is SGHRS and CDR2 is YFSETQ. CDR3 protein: CASKRGQSSEQYF. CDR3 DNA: TGCGCCAGCAAACGGGGACAGTCCTCCGAGCAGTACTTC.

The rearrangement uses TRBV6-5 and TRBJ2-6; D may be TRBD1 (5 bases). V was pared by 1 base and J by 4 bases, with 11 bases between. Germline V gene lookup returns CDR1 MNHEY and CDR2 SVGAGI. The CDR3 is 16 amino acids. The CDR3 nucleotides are TGTGCCAGCAGTTACTGGACATCGACGGGGGCCAACGTCCTGACTTTC. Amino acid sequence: CASSYWTSTGANVLTF.

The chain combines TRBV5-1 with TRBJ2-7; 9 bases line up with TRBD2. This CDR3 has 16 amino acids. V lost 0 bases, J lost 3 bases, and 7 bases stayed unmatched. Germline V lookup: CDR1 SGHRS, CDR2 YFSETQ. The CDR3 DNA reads TGCGCCAGCAGCTTGGGCTACCGGACTAGCGACTACGAGCAGTACTTC. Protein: CASSLGYRTSDYEQYF.

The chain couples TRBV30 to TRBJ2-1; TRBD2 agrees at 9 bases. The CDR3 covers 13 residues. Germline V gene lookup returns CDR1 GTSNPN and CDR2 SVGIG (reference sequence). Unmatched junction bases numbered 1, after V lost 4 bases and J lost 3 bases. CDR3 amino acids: CAWKREVYNEQFF. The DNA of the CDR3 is TGTGCCTGGAAGCGGGAGGTCTACAATGAGCAGTTCTTC.

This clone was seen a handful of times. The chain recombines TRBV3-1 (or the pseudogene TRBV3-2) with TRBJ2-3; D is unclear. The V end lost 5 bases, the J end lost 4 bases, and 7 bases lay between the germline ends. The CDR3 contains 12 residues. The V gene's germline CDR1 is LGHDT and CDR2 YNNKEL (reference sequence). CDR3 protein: CASSSYSDTQYF. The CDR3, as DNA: TGTGCCAGCAGCTCTTACTCAGATACGCAGTATTTT.

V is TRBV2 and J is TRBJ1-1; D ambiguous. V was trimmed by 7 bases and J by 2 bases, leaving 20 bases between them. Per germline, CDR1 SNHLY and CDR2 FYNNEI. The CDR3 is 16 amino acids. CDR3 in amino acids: CASTPRLIGANTEAFF. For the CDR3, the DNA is TGTGCCAGCACCCCAAGGTTGATAGGAGCTAACACTGAAGCTTTCTTT. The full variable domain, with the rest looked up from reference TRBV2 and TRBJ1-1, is EPEVTQTPSHQVTQMGQEVILRCVPISNHLYFYWYRQILGQKVEFLVSFYNNEISEKSEIFDDQFSVERPDGSNFTLKIRSTKLEDSAMYFCASTPRLIGANTEAFFGQGTRLTVV.

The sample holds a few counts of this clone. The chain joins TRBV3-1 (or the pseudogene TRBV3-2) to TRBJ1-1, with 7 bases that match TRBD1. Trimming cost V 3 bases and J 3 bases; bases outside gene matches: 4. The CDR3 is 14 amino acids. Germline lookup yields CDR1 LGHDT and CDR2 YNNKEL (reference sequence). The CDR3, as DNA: TGTGCCAGCAGCCATACAGGGGCGGACACTGAAGCTTTCTTT. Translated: CASSHTGADTEAFF.

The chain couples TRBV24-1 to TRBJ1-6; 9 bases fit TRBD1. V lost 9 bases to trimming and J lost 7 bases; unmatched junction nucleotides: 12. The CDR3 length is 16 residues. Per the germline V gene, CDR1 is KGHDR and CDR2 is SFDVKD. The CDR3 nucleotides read TGTGCCACCTTCCTCCGGGACAGGGCACCAAATTCACCCCTCCACTTT. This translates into CATFLRDRAPNSPLHF.